Here is one TCR beta chain with its context. Its target is unknown. This record comes from a study of OX40 agonist ivuxolimab in advanced cancers. Study context: Previous treatment with anti-PD-1, anti-PD-L1 or anti-CTLA-4 therapy was allowed; 40% had received some. Study-level findings and limits: CD4+ and CD8+ T cells in blood underwent clonal expansion by week 6 at 0.1 to 3.0 mg/kg.

V was clipped by 3 bases and J by 1 base, with 13 bases between them. This CDR3 has 16 residues. CDR1 is MNHEY, CDR2 SMNVEV, per germline (reference sequence). Profiled with immunoSEQ multiplex PCR; TCRdb holds only in-frame clones, not every one. The sample records about 60,000 clones, roughly 92% being singletons. The sequencing used CD4+ or CD8+ T cells sorted from blood, collected in a trial of the OX40 agonist ivuxolimab. The TCR sequence derives from an adult with an advanced solid tumor such as melanoma, head and neck, liver or kidney cancer. The chain couples TRBV27 to TRBJ2-1, with D unclear. The CDR3 region is CASSFLGFGSYNEQFF. The CDR3 bases are TGTGCCAGCAGTTTTCTAGGATTTGGGTCCTACAATGAGCAGTTCTTC.